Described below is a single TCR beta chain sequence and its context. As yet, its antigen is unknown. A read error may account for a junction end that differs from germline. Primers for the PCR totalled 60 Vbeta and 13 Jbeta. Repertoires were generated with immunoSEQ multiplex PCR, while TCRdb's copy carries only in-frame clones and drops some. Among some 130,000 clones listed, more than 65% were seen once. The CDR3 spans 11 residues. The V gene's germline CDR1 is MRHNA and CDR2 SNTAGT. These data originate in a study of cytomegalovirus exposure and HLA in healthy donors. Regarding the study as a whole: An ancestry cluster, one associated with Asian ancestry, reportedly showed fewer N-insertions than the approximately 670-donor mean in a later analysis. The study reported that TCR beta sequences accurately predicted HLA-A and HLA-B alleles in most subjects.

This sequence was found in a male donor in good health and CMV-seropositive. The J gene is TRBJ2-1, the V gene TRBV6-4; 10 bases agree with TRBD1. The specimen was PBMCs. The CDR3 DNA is TGTGCCATCGGACAGGGGGATCTTACGATCTTC. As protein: CAIGQGDLTIF.